Listed below are T cell receptor beta chains from one sample, sequenced in a study of regulatory T cells in long-lasting Graves disease. Each CDR3 protein gets one entry after TCRdb re-called the multiplex PCR reads with MiXCR. The sample shows about 540,000 distinct CDR3 sequences, roughly 13% of them seen only once. In addition, the sample was reused for a study of T cells in Graves' hyperthyroidism and ophthalmopathy.

The sequences come from peripheral blood mononuclear cells (PBMCs), collected at new diagnosis, from a patient treated with antithyroid drugs. The receptors come from a man aged 25-40 years with Graves disease. Each CDR3 is given with its conserved first and last residue. Each record gives: CDR3 protein, CDR3 DNA, D gene, J gene, clone size, V gene. A D gene is named only where the DNA matches it firmly. Size is stated for part of the rows, as once, few or many counts, or as a class when the clone is expanded.

CASSLREIGETQYF TGTGCCAGCAGCTTAAGAGAAATTGGAGAGACCCAGTACTTC . TRBJ2-5 many TRBV7-9
CAITPDRMISGNTIYF TGTGCCATCACCCCAGACAGAATGATCTCTGGAAACACCATATATTTT . TRBJ1-3 few TRBV10-3
CASILDRASNQPQHF TGTGCCAGCATCTTGGACAGGGCCAGCAATCAGCCCCAGCATTTT TRBD1 TRBJ1-5 many TRBV6-1
CASGLVLGRGSYEQYF TGTGCTAGTGGTTTGGTACTAGGCAGGGGATCCTACGAGCAGTACTTC . TRBJ2-7 . TRBV12-5
CASSQSGKLFF TGTGCCAGCAGCCAAAGCGGGAAACTGTTTTTT . TRBJ1-4 many TRBV3-1
CSSTGTGGADTQYF TGCAGTTCAACCGGGACAGGGGGCGCAGATACGCAGTATTTT TRBD1 TRBJ2-3 many TRBV20-1
CASSQRTGVYYGYTF TGCGCCAGCAGCCAGAGAACAGGGGTATACTATGGCTACACCTTC TRBD1 TRBJ1-2 . TRBV4-1
CATSGPGTGLREQFF TGTGCCACCAGTGGTCCCGGGACAGGGCTAAGAGAGCAGTTCTTC TRBD1 TRBJ2-1 many TRBV24-1
CASRAVPNEKLFF TGTGCCAGCAGGGCGGTCCCTAATGAAAAACTGTTTTTT . TRBJ1-4 many TRBV6-2/TRBV6-3
CASMDRGRDEQYF TGTGCCAGCATGGACAGGGGGCGCGACGAGCAGTACTTC TRBD1 TRBJ2-7 many TRBV19
CSARVREYEQYF TGCAGTGCTAGGGTCAGGGAATACGAGCAGTACTTC . TRBJ2-7 . TRBV20-1
CASTRGTAQNIQYF TGTGCCAGTACGAGAGGGACAGCCCAAAACATTCAGTACTTC TRBD1 TRBJ2-4 . TRBV19
CATSRTGQNTEAFF TGTGCCACCAGCAGGACAGGGCAAAACACTGAAGCTTTCTTT TRBD1 TRBJ1-1 few TRBV15
CASSLGTASSIGEQFF TGTGCCAGCAGCTTAGGGACTGCATCGTCAATAGGTGAGCAGTTCTTC . TRBJ2-1 many TRBV13
CASRILTPGSWSGANVLTF TGTGCCAGCAGGATCTTGACCCCAGGGAGCTGGTCTGGGGCCAACGTCCTGACTTTC . TRBJ2-6 few TRBV7-9
CATIRRSVPGLAGVIQETQYF TGTGCCACCATCCGACGATCTGTTCCGGGACTAGCGGGAGTTATACAAGAGACCCAGTACTTC TRBD2 TRBJ2-5 many TRBV6-1
CVSRETVGANVLTF TGTGTCAGCAGGGAAACGGTTGGGGCCAACGTCCTGACTTTC . TRBJ2-6 . TRBV7-9
CASSFGDYEKLFF TGTGCCAGCAGTTTTGGGGATTACGAAAAACTGTTTTTT . TRBJ1-4 many TRBV12-3/TRBV12-4
CASQEGQKNTEVFF TGTGCCAGCCAGGAGGGGCAGAAGAACACTGAAGTTTTCTTT . TRBJ1-1 few TRBV19
CASNWDIGGNSPLHF TGTGCCAGCAATTGGGACATCGGAGGCAATTCACCCCTCCACTTT . TRBJ1-6 many TRBV6-1
CASSPLGRYEQFF TGTGCCAGCAGCCCTCTAGGACGGTATGAGCAGTTCTTC . TRBJ2-1 many TRBV5-6
CASSPPGPASF TGTGCCAGCAGCCCTCCGGGACCGGCCTCCTTC . TRBJ2-7 few TRBV7-9
CASSDDNNEQFF TGTGCCAGCAGCGACGACAACAATGAGCAGTTCTTC . TRBJ2-1 many TRBV7-9
CASSEGSRQARAFGGAQYF TGTGCCAGCAGTGAAGGTTCTCGACAGGCCCGGGCCTTCGGGGGGGCCCAGTACTTC TRBD2 TRBJ2-5 . TRBV10-3
CASSVVGSLRADTQYF TGTGCCAGCAGCGTAGTGGGCAGCTTACGGGCAGATACGCAGTATTTT . TRBJ2-3 . TRBV9
CATSDTDGRGWGEQYF TGTGCCACCAGTGATACGGACGGCCGAGGGTGGGGCGAGCAGTACTTC . TRBJ2-7 many TRBV24-1
CASSRRVHGGVQFF TGTGCCAGCAGCCGCAGGGTCCACGGTGGGGTTCAGTTCTTC . TRBJ2-1 many TRBV7-3
CASSYQINGGYEQYF TGTGCCAGCAGTTACCAGATTAATGGGGGCTACGAGCAGTACTTC . TRBJ2-7 many TRBV6-5
CASSPLSGNLNEQFF TGTGCCAGCAGTCCACTTAGCGGGAATCTCAATGAGCAGTTCTTC TRBD2 TRBJ2-1 many TRBV28
CATSGRDSNQPQHF TGTGCCACCAGTGGCAGAGATAGCAATCAGCCCCAGCATTTT . TRBJ1-5 . TRBV24-1
CASRPSGSLGAGTGELFF TGTGCCAGCAGGCCTAGCGGGAGTTTGGGAGCGGGCACCGGGGAGCTGTTTTTT TRBD2 TRBJ2-2 few TRBV7-9
CATSNPRGPQFF TGTGCCACCAGTAACCCCAGGGGCCCGCAGTTCTTC . TRBJ2-1 many TRBV24-1
CASSLVPGEYSYAF TGTGCCAGCAGTTTAGTGCCAGGGGAGTATAGCTACGCCTTC . TRBJ1-2 . TRBV12-3/TRBV12-4
CASSSHTLSAGNTIYF TGTGCCAGCAGTTCGCATACCCTGTCGGCTGGAAACACCATATATTTT . TRBJ1-3 many TRBV12-3/TRBV12-4
CASGRVSYNEQFF TGTGCCTCCGGGCGGGTCTCCTACAATGAGCAGTTCTTC . TRBJ2-1 many TRBV27
CASSNRDAMDEQFF TGTGCCAGCAGTAACCGGGACGCCATGGATGAGCAGTTCTTC . TRBJ2-1 many TRBV27
CASSLGGEGQPQHF TGCGCCAGCAGCTTGGGAGGGGAGGGTCAGCCCCAGCATTTT . TRBJ1-5 . TRBV5-1
CASSSWGTGRNQPQHF TGTGCCAGCAGTTCCTGGGGGACAGGGCGCAATCAGCCCCAGCATTTT TRBD1 TRBJ1-5 many TRBV27
CASSPSIADRKNIQYF TGTGCCAGCTCACCATCTATTGCAGACCGCAAAAACATTCAGTACTTC . TRBJ2-4 few TRBV18
CASSPQRGYYNEQFF TGTGCCAGCAGCCCCCAGCGGGGATACTACAATGAGCAGTTCTTC TRBD2 TRBJ2-1 . TRBV12-3/TRBV12-4
CATTDSGANVLTF TGCGCCACCACTGATTCTGGGGCCAACGTCCTGACTTTC . TRBJ2-6 few TRBV5-1
CASSLTEGRQFF TGTGCCAGCAGCTTGACTGAGGGCAGGCAGTTCTTC . TRBJ2-1 . TRBV5-6
CASSLAGPNTGELFF TGCGCCAGCAGCTTGGCCGGCCCGAACACCGGGGAGCTGTTTTTT . TRBJ2-2 few TRBV5-1
CASSLDQGTPKSYEQYF TGTGCCAGCAGCTTGGACCAAGGGACTCCTAAATCCTACGAGCAGTACTTC . TRBJ2-7 few TRBV7-9
CSVDWGATEAFF TGCAGCGTTGATTGGGGTGCCACTGAAGCTTTCTTT . TRBJ1-1 . TRBV29-1